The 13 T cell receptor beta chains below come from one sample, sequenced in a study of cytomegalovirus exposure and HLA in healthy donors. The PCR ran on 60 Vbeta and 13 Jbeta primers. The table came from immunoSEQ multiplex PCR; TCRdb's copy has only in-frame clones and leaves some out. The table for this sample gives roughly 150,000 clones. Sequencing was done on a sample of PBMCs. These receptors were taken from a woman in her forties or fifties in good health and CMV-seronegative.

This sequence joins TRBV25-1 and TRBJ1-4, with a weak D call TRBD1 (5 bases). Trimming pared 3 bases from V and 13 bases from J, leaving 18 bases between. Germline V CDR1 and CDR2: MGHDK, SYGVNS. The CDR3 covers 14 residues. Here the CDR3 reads CASSDRFSTGRLFF. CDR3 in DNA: TGTGCCAGCAGTGATAGGTTTAGCACAGGAAGACTGTTTTTT.

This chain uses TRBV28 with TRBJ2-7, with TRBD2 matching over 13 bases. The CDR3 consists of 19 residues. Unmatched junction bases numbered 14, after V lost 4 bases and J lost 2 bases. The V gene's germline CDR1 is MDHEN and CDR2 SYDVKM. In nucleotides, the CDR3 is TGTGCCAGCAGTTCTGAATTCCTTCGGACTAGCGGGGGTGCCTACGAGCAGTACTTC. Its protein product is CASSSEFLRTSGGAYEQYF.

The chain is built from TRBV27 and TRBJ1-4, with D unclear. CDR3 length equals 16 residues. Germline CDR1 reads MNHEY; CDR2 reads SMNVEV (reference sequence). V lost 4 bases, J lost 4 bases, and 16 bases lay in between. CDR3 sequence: CASSSLRGGDNEKLFF. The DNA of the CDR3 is TGTGCCAGCAGTTCTCTGCGGGGTGGGGATAATGAAAAACTGTTTTTT. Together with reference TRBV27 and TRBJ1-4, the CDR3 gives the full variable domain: EAQVTQNPRYLITVTGKKLTVTCSQNMNHEYMSWYRQDPGLGLRQIYYSMNVEVTDKGDVPEGYKVSRKEKRNFPLILESPSPNQTSLYFCASSSLRGGDNEKLFFGSGTQLSVL.

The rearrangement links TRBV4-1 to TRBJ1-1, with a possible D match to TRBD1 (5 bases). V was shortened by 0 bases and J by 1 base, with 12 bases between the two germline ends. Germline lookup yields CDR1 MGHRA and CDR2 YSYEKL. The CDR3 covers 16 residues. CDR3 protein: CASSQDLRQRNTEAFF. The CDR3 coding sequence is TGCGCCAGCAGCCAAGATCTGCGACAGAGGAACACTGAAGCTTTCTTT.

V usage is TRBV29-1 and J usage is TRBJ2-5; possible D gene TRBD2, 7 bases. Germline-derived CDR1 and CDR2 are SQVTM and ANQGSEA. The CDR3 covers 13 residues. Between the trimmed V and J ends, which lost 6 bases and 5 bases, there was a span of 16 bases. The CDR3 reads CSVVGGRLETQYF. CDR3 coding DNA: TGCAGCGTGGTGGGGGGGCGCCTTGAGACCCAGTACTTC.

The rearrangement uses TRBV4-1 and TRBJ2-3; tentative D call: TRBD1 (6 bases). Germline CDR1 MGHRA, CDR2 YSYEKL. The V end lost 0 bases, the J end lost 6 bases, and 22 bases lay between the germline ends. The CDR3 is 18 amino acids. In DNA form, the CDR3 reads TGCGCCAGCAGCCAAGAGATCGGACGGGGACATCGGTTGGATACGCAGTATTTT. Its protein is CASSQEIGRGHRLDTQYF.

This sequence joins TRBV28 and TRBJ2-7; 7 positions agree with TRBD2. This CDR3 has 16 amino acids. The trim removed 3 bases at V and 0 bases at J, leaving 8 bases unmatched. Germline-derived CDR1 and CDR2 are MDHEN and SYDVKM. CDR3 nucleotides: TGTGCCAGCAGTTTTCTCAGCGGGACCCGCTCCTACGAGCAGTACTTC. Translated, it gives CASSFLSGTRSYEQYF.

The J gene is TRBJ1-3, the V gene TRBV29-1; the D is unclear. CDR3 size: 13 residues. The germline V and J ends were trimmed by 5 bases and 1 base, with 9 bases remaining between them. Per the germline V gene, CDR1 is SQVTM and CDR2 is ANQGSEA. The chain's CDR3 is CSVSGGSGNTIYF. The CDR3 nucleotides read TGCAGCGTTTCAGGAGGATCTGGAAACACCATATATTTT.

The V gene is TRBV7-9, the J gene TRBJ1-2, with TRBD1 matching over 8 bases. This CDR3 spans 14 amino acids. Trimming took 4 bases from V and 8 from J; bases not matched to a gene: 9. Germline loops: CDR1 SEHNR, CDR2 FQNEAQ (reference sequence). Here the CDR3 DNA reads TGTGCCAGCAGCTCCCCCGGACAGGGAACAGGCTACACCTTC. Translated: CASSSPGQGTGYTF. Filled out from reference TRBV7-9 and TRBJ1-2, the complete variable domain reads DTGVSQNPRHKITKRGQNVTFRCDPISEHNRLYWYRQTLGQGPEFLTYFQNEAQLEKSRLLSDRFSAERPKGSFSTLEIQRTEQGDSAMYLCASSSPGQGTGYTFGSGTRLTVV.

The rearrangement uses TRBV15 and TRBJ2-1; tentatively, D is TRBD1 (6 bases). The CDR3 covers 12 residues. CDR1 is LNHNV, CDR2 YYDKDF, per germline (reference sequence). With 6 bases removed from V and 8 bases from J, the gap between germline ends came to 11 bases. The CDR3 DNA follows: TGTGCCACCAGTCACAGGGCCCATGAGCAGTTCTTC. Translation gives CATSHRAHEQFF.

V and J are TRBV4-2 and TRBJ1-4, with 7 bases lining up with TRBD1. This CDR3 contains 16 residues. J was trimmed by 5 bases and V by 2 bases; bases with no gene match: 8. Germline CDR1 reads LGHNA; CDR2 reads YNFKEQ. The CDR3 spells CASSQSPGQSNEKLFF. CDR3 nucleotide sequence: TGTGCCAGCAGCCAATCACCGGGACAGTCGAATGAAAAACTGTTTTTT.

The CDR3 here is CASSSDSSVGNNEQFF. The CDR3 DNA reads as TGTGCCAGCAGTTCGGACTCCTCCGTGGGGAACAATGAGCAGTTCTTC. The rearrangement joins TRBV6-5 to TRBJ2-1, with a tentative D call TRBD2 (5 bases). Trimming left V 4 bases short and J 5 bases short, with 18 bases between. Germline values: CDR1 MNHEY, CDR2 SVGAGI. This CDR3 spans 16 amino acids.

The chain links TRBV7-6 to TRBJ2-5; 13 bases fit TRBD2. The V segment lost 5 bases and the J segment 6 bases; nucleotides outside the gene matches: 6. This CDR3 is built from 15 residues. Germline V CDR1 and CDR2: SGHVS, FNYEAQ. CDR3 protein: CASSPGLAGVQTQYF. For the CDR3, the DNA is TGTGCCAGCAGCCCAGGACTAGCGGGAGTCCAGACCCAGTACTTC.